The 28 T cell receptor beta chains presented below share a single source sample, sequenced in a study of blood T cell repertoires in COVID-19. TCRdb's table, derived via immunoSEQ multiplex PCR, lists solely in-frame clones and lacks some. The repertoire includes about 310,000 clones, roughly 89% of them detected once, and just under 9% sits in the top ten. Sequenced input: PBMCs or T cells enriched from blood (not recorded which). The receptors come from a woman aged 18-29 years who had recovered from COVID-19.

V is TRBV11-2 and J is TRBJ2-3; 7 nucleotides agree with TRBD2. Germline CDR1 and CDR2: SGHAT and FQNNGV. Trimming cost V 4 bases and J 2 bases; bases outside gene matches: 9. The CDR3 contains 16 residues. The CDR3, as DNA: TGTGCCAGCAGCTATAGAGGCAGCGGGACCACAGATACGCAGTATTTT. It encodes CASSYRGSGTTDTQYF.

This clone occurred once. The V call is TRBV6-2 or TRBV6-3, the J call TRBJ2-7; D perhaps matches TRBD2 (6 bases). There are 13 residues in the CDR3. V was clipped by 6 bases and J by 0 bases, with 9 bases between them. CDR1 and CDR2 (germline): MNHEY, SVGEGT. The CDR3 sequence: CASSGTDSYEQYF. Here the CDR3 DNA reads TGTGCCAGCAGCGGGACTGACTCCTACGAGCAGTACTTC.

The chain carries TRBV6-5 and TRBJ1-1, with D unresolved. Trimming stripped 5 bases from V and 0 bases from J, with 10 bases between. The CDR3 has 14 amino acids. Germline V gene lookup returns CDR1 MNHEY and CDR2 SVGAGI. CDR3 residues: CASSRGTLNTEAFF. CDR3 in DNA: TGTGCCAGCAGTCGCGGTACCTTGAACACTGAAGCTTTCTTT.

The chain carries TRBV25-1 and TRBJ1-2, with unresolved D. CDR3 length: 14 amino acids. In germline, CDR1 is MGHDK, CDR2 SYGVNS. The V and J ends lost 1 base and 4 bases respectively, with 10 bases between them. DNA for the CDR3: TGTGCCAGCAGTGAATGGCCGGACTCCTATGGCTACACCTTC. Its protein is CASSEWPDSYGYTF.

The chain combines TRBV15 with TRBJ1-2; D possibly corresponds to TRBD1 (5 bases). The V end was cut by 1 base, the J end by 3 bases, with 15 bases between. This CDR3 spans 16 amino acids. Per germline, CDR1 LNHNV and CDR2 YYDKDF (reference sequence). Here the CDR3 DNA reads TGTGCCACCAGCAGAGCGTCCAGGGTGGGCGACTATGGCTACACCTTC. It yields the protein CATSRASRVGDYGYTF.

The chain links TRBV7-8 to TRBJ1-2; TRBD1 agrees at 7 bases. The length of the CDR3 is 14 residues. Trimming at V came to 5 bases and at J to 6 bases, leaving 9 bases not matched to a gene. In germline, CDR1 is SGHVS, CDR2 FQNEAQ. The CDR3 nucleotides are TGTGCCAGCAGCCTAACGACAGGGAGAGATGGCTACACCTTC. Protein product: CASSLTTGRDGYTF. The whole variable domain, remainder taken from reference TRBV7-8 and TRBJ1-2, is GAGVSQSPRYKVAKRGQDVALRCDPISGHVSLFWYQQALGQGPEFLTYFQNEAQLDKSGLPSDRFFAERPEGSVSTLKIQRTQQEDSAVYLCASSLTTGRDGYTFGSGTRLTVV.

This chain connects TRBV19 to TRBJ1-5; D gene unclear. CDR1 is LNHDA, CDR2 SQIVND, per germline (reference sequence). V was trimmed by 4 bases and J by 1 base, leaving 8 bases between them. The CDR3 covers 14 residues. CDR3 sequence reads: CASSTLFSNQPQHF. The CDR3 bases are TGTGCCAGTAGTACTCTATTCAGCAATCAGCCCCAGCATTTT. The whole variable domain, filled in from reference TRBV19 and TRBJ1-5, reads DGGITQSPKYLFRKEGQNVTLSCEQNLNHDAMYWYRQDPGQGLRLIYYSQIVNDFQKGDIAEGYSVSREKKESFPLTVTSAQKNPTAFYLCASSTLFSNQPQHFGDGTRLSIL.

The V call is TRBV9, the J call TRBJ1-2; 7 positions match TRBD1. This CDR3 contains 14 residues. Germline CDR1 and CDR2: SGDLS and YYNGEE. The trim removed 3 bases at V and 4 bases at J, leaving 6 bases unmatched. CDR3 residues: CASSESSGGYGYTF. The DNA for the CDR3 is TGTGCCAGCAGCGAAAGTTCAGGGGGCTATGGCTACACCTTC.

The chain uses TRBV4-3 and TRBJ2-7; 7 bases map to TRBD1. This CDR3 is 15 amino acids long. Germline-derived CDR1 and CDR2 are LGHNA and YSLEER. The V and J ends lost 2 bases and 2 bases, in that order; junction bases with no gene match: 6. CDR3 protein: CASSQNPDRTYEQYF. CDR3 nucleotide sequence: TGCGCCAGCAGCCAAAACCCGGACAGGACCTACGAGCAGTACTTC.

V gene TRBV14 combines with J gene TRBJ2-3, with 12 bases aligning to TRBD2. The length of the CDR3 is 17 residues. Per germline, CDR1 SGHDN and CDR2 FVKESK. V shed 4 bases and J 3 bases; nucleotides not matched to a gene: 8. The CDR3 DNA reads as TGTGCCAGCAGCCGATTCCTAGCGGGGGGGCCGACAGATACGCAGTATTTT. Protein sequence: CASSRFLAGGPTDTQYF.

The chain is built from TRBV14 and TRBJ1-1; possibly TRBD1 for D (5 bases). This CDR3 comprises 13 residues. Trimming removed 2 bases from V and 7 bases from J, with 11 bases in between. Germline V CDR1 and CDR2: SGHDN, FVKESK. The DNA for the CDR3 is TGTGCCAGCAGCCAAAGGGGTTGGGGTGAAGCTTTCTTT. This gives the protein CASSQRGWGEAFF.

This clone was found once. This sequence joins TRBV10-3 and TRBJ1-1; possibly TRBD1 for D (5 bases). Germline V gene data show CDR1 as ENHRY and CDR2 as SYGVKD. Trimming cost V 8 bases and J 1 base, with 17 bases left between them. CDR3 size: 15 residues. The CDR3 loop is CAIGGRGSGNTEAFF. CDR3 DNA sequence: TGTGCCATCGGGGGGAGGGGCTCCGGGAACACTGAAGCTTTCTTT.

This clone was seen only a few times. In DNA form, the CDR3 reads TGCGCCAGCAGCCAAGATCTGGGCCGATTATACAATGAGCAGTTCTTC. Its protein product is CASSQDLGRLYNEQFF. The chain joins TRBV4-3 to TRBJ2-1; D is uncertain. This CDR3 comprises 16 residues. Germline CDR1 LGHNA, CDR2 YSLEER. Trimming removed 0 bases from V and 4 bases from J, with 13 bases in between.

About this clone itself: A much bigger clone sits one base away, suggesting this may be a read error. The chain is built from TRBV25-1 and TRBJ2-1, with TRBD1 identical over 11 bases. CDR3 length equals 14 residues. J was trimmed by 6 bases and V by 3 bases; bases with no gene match: 1. Germline V gene lookup returns CDR1 MGHDK and CDR2 SYGVNS. CDR3 nucleotides: TGTGCCAGCAGTGAGGGGACAGGGGGCAATGAGCAGTTCTTC. As protein: CASSEGTGGNEQFF.

The chain has TRBV18 and TRBJ1-1; D might be TRBD1 (6 bases). V was shortened by 5 bases and J by 6 bases, with 19 bases between the two germline ends. The CDR3 has 15 residues. The germline V gene has CDR1 KGHSH and CDR2 LQKENI. CDR3 sequence: CASSDREGGHSEAFF. In nucleotides, the CDR3 is TGTGCCAGCTCAGACCGGGAGGGGGGCCACTCTGAAGCTTTCTTT.

The sample holds one count of this clone. The chain is built from TRBV6-5 and TRBJ2-3; weak D call: TRBD1 (5 bases). This CDR3 has 13 residues. Germline assignment: CDR1 MNHEY and CDR2 SVGAGI. Trimming pared 7 bases from V and 6 bases from J, leaving 14 bases between. CDR3 sequence: CASIKGLRDTQYF. The CDR3 DNA reads as TGTGCCAGCATAAAGGGGCTTAGGGATACGCAGTATTTT.

The chain uses TRBV5-1 and TRBJ1-2, with D perhaps matching TRBD1 (5 bases). Germline V gene sequence: CDR1 SGHRS, CDR2 YFSETQ. Trimming removed 3 bases from V and 7 bases from J, with 16 bases in between. The CDR3 loop spans 14 amino acids. This CDR3 is CASSSSAGGAGYTF. In DNA form, the CDR3 reads TGCGCCAGCAGCTCCTCTGCGGGAGGGGCTGGCTACACCTTC.

This clone appeared a single time. This chain links TRBV4-2 with TRBJ2-1; D remains ambiguous. Germline V gives CDR1 LGHNA, CDR2 YNFKEQ. The CDR3 loop spans 14 amino acids. Trimming removed 1 base at V and 3 bases at J, with 7 bases between. The DNA of the CDR3 is TGTGCCAGCAGCCAAGCAACGGGCTACAATGAGCAGTTCTTC. The encoded protein is CASSQATGYNEQFF.

The chain couples TRBV15 to TRBJ2-3; weak D call: TRBD2 (5 bases). Trimming removed 2 bases from V and 4 bases from J, with 13 bases in between. The CDR3 consists of 15 residues. Germline-derived CDR1 and CDR2 are LNHNV and YYDKDF (reference sequence). The CDR3 sequence is CATSRSPGWADTQYF. CDR3 in DNA: TGTGCCACCAGCAGATCCCCGGGGTGGGCAGATACGCAGTATTTT.

The genes are TRBV19 and TRBJ2-3; D gene unclear. The CDR3 contains 14 residues. Germline V CDR1 and CDR2: LNHDA, SQIVND (reference sequence). Trimming took off 8 bases at V and 0 bases at J, with 12 bases between the two ends. The CDR3 sequence is CASRPFTSTDTQYF. CDR3 in DNA: TGTGCCAGTCGTCCGTTCACTAGCACAGATACGCAGTATTTT.

The CDR3, as DNA: TGTGCCAGCAGCCAAGGACATTTTGAGATGTTCTCTGGAAACACCATATATTTT. Translating it yields CASSQGHFEMFSGNTIYF. The chain has TRBV14 and TRBJ1-3; D remains unclear. The CDR3 runs 18 residues. Germline CDR1 SGHDN, CDR2 FVKESK. Trimming pared 1 base from V and 0 bases from J, leaving 16 bases between.

The J gene is TRBJ2-1, the V gene TRBV4-2, with 10 bases matching TRBD2. The CDR3 loop spans 17 amino acids. Germline V gene lookup returns CDR1 LGHNA and CDR2 YNFKEQ. The junction had 8 bases not matched to a gene; V was cut back by 4 bases and J by 2 bases. In DNA form, the CDR3 reads TGTGCCAGCAGCCCACGGACTAGCGGAACAACCTACAATGAGCAGTTCTTC. Protein sequence: CASSPRTSGTTYNEQFF.

This chain joins TRBV4-3 and TRBJ2-4; a weak D match, TRBD1 (6 bases). V lost 2 bases and J lost 8, with 13 bases in between. Per germline, CDR1 LGHNA and CDR2 YSLEER. This CDR3 region has 14 residues. The DNA of the CDR3 is TGCGCCAGCAGCCAAAATGAACAGGGATACATTCAGTACTTC. Translation: CASSQNEQGYIQYF.

The V gene is TRBV7-6, the J gene TRBJ2-3, with 15 positions matching TRBD2. V trimming: 1 base; J trimming: 1 base; junction bases outside the gene matches: 15. Germline values: CDR1 SGHVS, CDR2 FNYEAQ. This CDR3 region has 22 residues. The CDR3 region is CASSLVGLLGTSGRMRTDTQYF. The CDR3 DNA sequence: TGTGCCAGCAGCTTAGTAGGGCTCCTGGGGACTAGCGGGAGGATGCGCACAGATACGCAGTATTTT. Based on the CDR3 plus reference TRBV7-6 and TRBJ2-3, the full variable domain is GAGVSQSPRYKVTKRGQDVALRCDPISGHVSLYWYRQALGQGPEFLTYFNYEAQQDKSGLPNDRFSAERPEGSISTLTIQRTEQRDSAMYRCASSLVGLLGTSGRMRTDTQYFGPGTRLTVL.

This clone was observed a few times. Possible read error: a much larger clone is one base away. Distinct nucleotide sequences in the sample also encode this CDR3. V gene TRBV12-3 or TRBV12-4 combines with J gene TRBJ1-1; TRBD1 is a possible D gene (5 bases). The CDR3 is 13 residues long. Trimming removed 3 bases from V and 2 bases from J, with 7 bases in between. CDR3 sequence (DNA): TGTGCCAGCAGTTTGGGGCCTAACACTGAAGCTTTCTTT. Its protein product is CASSLGPNTEAFF.

The chain uses TRBV28 and TRBJ2-1; D is perhaps TRBD1 (5 bases). CDR3 length: 16 residues. Trimming pared 4 bases from V and 3 bases from J, leaving 16 bases between. The germline CDR1 and CDR2 sequences are MDHEN and SYDVKM. The CDR3 nucleotides read TGTGCCAGCAGTTACCCGATGCGCAGGGACTACAATGAGCAGTTCTTC. As protein: CASSYPMRRDYNEQFF.

This clone was detected only once. The chain couples TRBV28 to TRBJ2-7; TRBD2 matches at 8 bases. Per the germline V gene, CDR1 is MDHEN and CDR2 is SYDVKM. Germline trimming cut 6 bases from V and 0 bases from J; bases unmatched to any gene: 13. The CDR3 extends over 17 amino acids. CDR3 loop: CASSLIGGREDSYEQYF. The CDR3, as DNA: TGTGCCAGCAGCCTCATCGGCGGGCGGGAGGACTCCTACGAGCAGTACTTC.

The chain combines TRBV10-3 with TRBJ1-1; TRBD1 might be the D (6 bases). This CDR3 has 14 amino acids. Per germline, CDR1 ENHRY and CDR2 SYGVKD. Trimming removed 0 bases at V and 2 bases at J, with 7 bases between. The CDR3 sequence is CAISESQGNTEAFF. As DNA, the CDR3 is TGTGCCATCAGTGAGTCACAGGGAAACACTGAAGCTTTCTTT.